This T cell receptor beta chain was captured by sequencing in a study of T cell responses to AZD1222 COVID-19 vaccine. Study outcomes and limitations: In a largely white British group with more females than males, clonal diversity was possibly underestimated.

Assay used: immunoSEQ multiplex PCR; TCRdb lists only in-frame clones, some missing. Of 150,000 to 200,000 clones in the sample, less than 95% were seen once. This CDR3 is built from 14 residues. The J segment lost 10 bases and the V segment lost 5 bases, leaving 8 bases of the junction unmatched. Germline CDR1 and CDR2: SGHNT and YENEEA. With regard to this clone: Its specificity is unknown.

The source of this sequence is an adult who received the AZD1222 COVID-19 vaccine. The chain uses TRBV11-3 and TRBJ2-6, with 7 bases fitting TRBD1. Sequencing used peripheral blood, obtained 28 days after the second AZD1222 dose. This CDR3 is CASSNRDRENVLTF. CDR3 DNA: TGTGCCAGCAGCAACCGGGACAGAGAGAACGTCCTGACTTTC.